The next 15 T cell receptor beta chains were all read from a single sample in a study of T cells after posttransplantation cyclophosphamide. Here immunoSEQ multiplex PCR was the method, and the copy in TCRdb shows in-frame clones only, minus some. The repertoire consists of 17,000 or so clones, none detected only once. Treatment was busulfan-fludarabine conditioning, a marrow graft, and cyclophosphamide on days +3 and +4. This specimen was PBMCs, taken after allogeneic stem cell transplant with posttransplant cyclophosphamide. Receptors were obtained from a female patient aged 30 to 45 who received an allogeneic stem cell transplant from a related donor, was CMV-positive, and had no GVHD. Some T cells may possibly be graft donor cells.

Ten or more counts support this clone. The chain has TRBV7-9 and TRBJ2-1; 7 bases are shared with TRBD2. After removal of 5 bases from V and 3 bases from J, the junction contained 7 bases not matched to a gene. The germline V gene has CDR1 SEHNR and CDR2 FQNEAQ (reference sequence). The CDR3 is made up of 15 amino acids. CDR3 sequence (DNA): TGTGCCAGCAGCATGGAGCGGGGAAACTACAATGAGCAGTTCTTC. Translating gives CASSMERGNYNEQFF. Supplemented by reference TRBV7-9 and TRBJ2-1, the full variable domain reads DTGVSQNPRHKITKRGQNVTFRCDPISEHNRLYWYRQTLGQGPEFLTYFQNEAQLEKSRLLSDRFSAERPKGSFSTLEIQRTEQGDSAMYLCASSMERGNYNEQFFGPGTRLTVL.

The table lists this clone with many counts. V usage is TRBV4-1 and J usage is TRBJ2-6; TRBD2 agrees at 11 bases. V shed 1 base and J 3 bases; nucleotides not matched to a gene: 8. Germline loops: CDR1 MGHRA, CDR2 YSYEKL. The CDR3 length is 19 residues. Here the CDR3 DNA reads TGCGCCAGCAGCCAAGGTAGGGCGGGACTAGCGGTTGGGGCCAACGTCCTGACTTTC. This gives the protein CASSQGRAGLAVGANVLTF.

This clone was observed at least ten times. The CDR3 sequence is CASSLDGGASSYEQYF. The DNA of the CDR3 is TGTGCCAGCAGCTTAGACGGCGGGGCGAGCTCCTACGAGCAGTACTTC. This chain links TRBV11-2 with TRBJ2-7; D is perhaps TRBD2 (6 bases). The CDR3 runs to 16 residues. Germline V lookup: CDR1 SGHAT, CDR2 FQNNGV. Trimming took 0 bases from V and 0 from J, leaving 12 bases between them.

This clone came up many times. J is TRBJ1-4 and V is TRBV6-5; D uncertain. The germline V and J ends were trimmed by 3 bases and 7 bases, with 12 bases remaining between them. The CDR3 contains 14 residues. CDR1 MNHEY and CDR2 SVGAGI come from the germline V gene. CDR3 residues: CASSYSPRGEKLFF. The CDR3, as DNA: TGTGCCAGCAGTTATAGTCCCCGGGGTGAAAAACTGTTTTTT.

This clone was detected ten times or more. CDR3 sequence reads: CASSLVGRANTEAFF. The CDR3 nucleotides read TGTGCCAGCAGCTTAGTTGGCAGGGCGAACACTGAAGCTTTCTTT. This chain uses TRBV7-2 with TRBJ1-1, with D possibly TRBD1 on 5 matching bases. This CDR3 is built from 15 residues. Trimming removed 1 base at V and 1 base at J, with 10 bases between. Germline V gives CDR1 SGHTA, CDR2 FQGNSA. The full variable domain, its missing parts supplied by reference TRBV7-2 and TRBJ1-1, is GAGVSQSPSNKVTEKGKDVELRCDPISGHTALYWYRQSLGQGLEFLIYFQGNSAPDKSGLPSDRFSAERTGGSVSTLTIQRTQQEDSAVYLCASSLVGRANTEAFFGQGTRLTVV.

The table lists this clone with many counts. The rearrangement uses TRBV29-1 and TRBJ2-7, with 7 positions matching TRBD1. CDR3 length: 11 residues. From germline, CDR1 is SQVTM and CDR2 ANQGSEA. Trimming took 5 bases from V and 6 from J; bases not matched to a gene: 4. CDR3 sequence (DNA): TGCAGCGTTACAGGGGAAGCCGAGCAGTACTTC. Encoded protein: CSVTGEAEQYF.

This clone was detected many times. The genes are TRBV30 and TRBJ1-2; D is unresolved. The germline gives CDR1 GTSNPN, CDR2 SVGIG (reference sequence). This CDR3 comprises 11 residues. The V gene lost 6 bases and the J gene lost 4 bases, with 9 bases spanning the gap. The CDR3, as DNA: TGTGCCTGTGGACTCCCCTATGGCTACACCTTC. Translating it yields CACGLPYGYTF.

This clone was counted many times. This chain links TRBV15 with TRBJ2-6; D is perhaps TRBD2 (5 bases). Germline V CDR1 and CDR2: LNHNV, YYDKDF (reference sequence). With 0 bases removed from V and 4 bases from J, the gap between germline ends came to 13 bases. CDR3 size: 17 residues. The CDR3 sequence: CATSRDLTGSGANVLTF. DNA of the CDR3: TGTGCCACCAGCAGAGATTTAACGGGGTCCGGGGCCAACGTCCTGACTTTC.

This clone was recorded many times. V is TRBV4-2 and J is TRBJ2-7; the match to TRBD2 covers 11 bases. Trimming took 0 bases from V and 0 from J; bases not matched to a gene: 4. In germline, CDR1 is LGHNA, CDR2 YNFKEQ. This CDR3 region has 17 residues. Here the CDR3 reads CASSQEGTSGSSYEQYF. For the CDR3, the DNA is TGTGCCAGCAGCCAAGAGGGAACTAGCGGGAGCTCCTACGAGCAGTACTTC.

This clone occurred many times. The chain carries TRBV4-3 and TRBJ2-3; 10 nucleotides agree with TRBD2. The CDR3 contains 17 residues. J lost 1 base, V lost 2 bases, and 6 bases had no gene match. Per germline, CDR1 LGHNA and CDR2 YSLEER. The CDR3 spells CASSQTGTSARTDTQYF. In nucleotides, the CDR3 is TGCGCCAGCAGCCAAACTGGGACTAGCGCCCGCACAGATACGCAGTATTTT.

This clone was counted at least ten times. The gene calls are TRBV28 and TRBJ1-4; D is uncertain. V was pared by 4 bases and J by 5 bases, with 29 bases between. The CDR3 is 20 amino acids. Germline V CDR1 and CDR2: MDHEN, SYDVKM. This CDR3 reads CASSSHIPIILSVENEKLFF. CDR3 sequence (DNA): TGTGCCAGCAGTTCCCATATCCCCATAATTCTCTCAGTCGAAAATGAAAAACTGTTTTTT.

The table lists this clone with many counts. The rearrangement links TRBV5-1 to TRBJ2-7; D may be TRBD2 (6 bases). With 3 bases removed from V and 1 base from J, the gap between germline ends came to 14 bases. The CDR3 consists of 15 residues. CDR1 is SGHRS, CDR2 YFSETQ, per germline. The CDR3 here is CASSWGTGVSYEQYF. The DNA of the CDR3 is TGCGCCAGCAGCTGGGGGACGGGGGTATCCTACGAGCAGTACTTC.

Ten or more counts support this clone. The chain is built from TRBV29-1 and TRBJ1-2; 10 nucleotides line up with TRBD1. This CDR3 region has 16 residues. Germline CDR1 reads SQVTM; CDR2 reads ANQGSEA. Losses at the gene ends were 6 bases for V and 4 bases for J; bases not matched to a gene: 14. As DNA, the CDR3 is TGCAGCGTGACCCAGACAGGGGGCGTAGAGATCTATGGCTACACCTTC. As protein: CSVTQTGGVEIYGYTF.

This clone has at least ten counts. In nucleotides, the CDR3 is TGCGCCAGCAGCCCGGTGTTAGGGCAGGAGACTAGCTCTGGGGCCAACGTCCTGACTTTC. This codes for CASSPVLGQETSSGANVLTF. This chain connects TRBV5-1 to TRBJ2-6, with D perhaps matching TRBD2 (6 bases). The CDR3 is 20 residues long. The germline V gene encodes CDR1 SGHRS and CDR2 YFSETQ. V shed 4 bases and J shed 0 bases, with 23 bases lying between them.

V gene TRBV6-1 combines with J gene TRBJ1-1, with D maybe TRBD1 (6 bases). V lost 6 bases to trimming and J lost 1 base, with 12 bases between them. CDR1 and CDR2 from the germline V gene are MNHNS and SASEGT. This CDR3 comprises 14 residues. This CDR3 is CASRSGTPNTEAFF. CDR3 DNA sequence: TGTGCCAGCAGATCAGGGACACCGAACACTGAAGCTTTCTTT.